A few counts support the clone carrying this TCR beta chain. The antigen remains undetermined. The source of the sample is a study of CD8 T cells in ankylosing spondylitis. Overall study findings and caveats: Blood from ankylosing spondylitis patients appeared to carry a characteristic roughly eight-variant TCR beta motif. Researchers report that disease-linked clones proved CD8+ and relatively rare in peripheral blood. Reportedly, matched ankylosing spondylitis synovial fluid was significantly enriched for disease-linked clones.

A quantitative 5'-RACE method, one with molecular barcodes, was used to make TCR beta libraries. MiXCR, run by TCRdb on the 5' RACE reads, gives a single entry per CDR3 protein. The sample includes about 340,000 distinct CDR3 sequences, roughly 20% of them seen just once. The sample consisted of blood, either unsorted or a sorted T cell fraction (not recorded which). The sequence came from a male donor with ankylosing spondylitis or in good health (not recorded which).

In nucleotides, the CDR3 is TGTGCCAGCAGTGTGGGACAGCCTAGCAATCAGCCCCAGCATTTT. The encoded protein is CASSVGQPSNQPQHF. This chain connects TRBV12-3 or TRBV12-4 to TRBJ1-5, with 7 bases lining up with TRBD1. This CDR3 region has 15 residues. Trimming took 5 bases from V and 0 from J; bases not matched to a gene: 4.